One and the same sample provided the 3 T cell receptor beta chains below, sequenced in a study of shared clonotypes between healthy human individuals. Libraries were prepared by immunoSEQ multiplex PCR; TCRdb keeps only in-frame clonotypes and omits some of them. The table has just over 2,000,000 clones, less than 95% seen once; the top ten hold around 1.1%. The naive CD8 fraction comprised CD45RO-negative cells positively selected for CCR7 and excluded terminally differentiated effector memory CD45RA+ cells. The sample taken for sequencing was naive CD8+ T cells sorted from blood. These receptors were obtained from a man aged 18 to 29 in good health.

This sequence joins TRBV7-8 and TRBJ2-3; no firm D call. Trimming pared 5 bases from V and 0 bases from J, leaving 9 bases between. The germline V gene has CDR1 SGHVS and CDR2 FQNEAQ. This CDR3 has 14 amino acids. Here the CDR3 reads CASSHSVSTDTQYF. As DNA, the CDR3 is TGTGCCAGCAGCCATTCAGTCAGCACAGATACGCAGTATTTT.

On this clone itself: Within the sample, other DNA sequences also encode this same CDR3. The V gene is TRBV11-2, the J gene TRBJ2-1; no definite D call. This CDR3 region has 12 residues. Germline CDR1 SGHAT, CDR2 FQNNGV. V lost 4 bases and J lost 5, with 6 bases in between. The CDR3 DNA sequence: TGTGCCAGCAGCTCCGCGGACAATGAGCAGTTCTTC. It encodes CASSSADNEQFF.

As concerns this clone: Other DNA sequences in the same sample also yield this CDR3. This chain links TRBV7-9 with TRBJ2-7; no clear D gene. This CDR3 is 12 amino acids long. V was trimmed by 4 bases and J by 2 bases, leaving 6 bases between them. CDR1 and CDR2 (germline): SEHNR, FQNEAQ (reference sequence). CDR3 DNA sequence: TGTGCCAGCAGCTCCGATACCTACGAGCAGTACTTC. Its protein is CASSSDTYEQYF.